This TCR beta chain was retrieved from a study of metastatic and nonmetastatic thyroid tumors. The wider study: Repertoires were compared across blood and tumor or nodule tissue from malignant and benign thyroid patients.

This clone was recorded a few times. Antigen: not known. One base away lies a much larger clone, so this may be a sequencing read error. Additional DNA sequences in this sample encode the identical CDR3. This CDR3 has 13 residues. The germline gives CDR1 SGHTA, CDR2 FQGTGA. V lost 2 bases to trimming and J lost 9 bases, with 11 bases between them. Under the authors' procedure: The study took CDR3 differences across clinicopathological groups and made a distant-metastasis classifier for papillary thyroid cancer from them. TCRdb re-analyzed the PCR reads using MiXCR. The V and J calls follow TCRdb's processing rather than the paper's. The profile shows tens of thousands of clones, 15% of them singletons. All patients were untreated before thyroid surgery. Broader study findings: Reported TCR beta diversity, measured in blood and tumor, was significantly higher for malignant thyroid tumors than for benign nodules.

This TCR derives from a female donor with papillary thyroid cancer or a benign thyroid nodule (not recorded which). Some clones in this sample may be carry-over from other donors' samples. The rearrangement joins TRBV7-3 to TRBJ2-1, with no clear D. Sequenced sample: blood. The CDR3 reads CASSLLAPGEQFF. The CDR3, as DNA: TGTGCCAGCAGCTTATTGGCTCCCGGTGAGCAGTTCTTC.